What follows are 15 T cell receptor beta chains derived from one specimen sequenced in a study of post-analysis software for immune sequencing data. Study-level results: A few TRBV segments occurring more often in patients than controls included TRBV5-6, TRBV5-1 and TRBV20-1.

No antigen is known for these receptors. Unique molecular identifiers featured in each of the TCR beta cDNA libraries. TCRdb passed the PCR reads through MiXCR, listing each CDR3 protein once. This table has hundreds of thousands of distinct CDR3 sequences, 53% appearing once. The specimen was blood. The receptors were gathered from a girl under 18 with multiple sclerosis.

The chain recombines TRBV6-5 with TRBJ1-4; unclear D gene. Germline CDR1 is MNHEY and CDR2 is SVGAGI. This CDR3 has 16 residues. V was shortened by 0 bases and J by 5 bases, with 13 bases between the two germline ends. The CDR3 DNA is TGTGCCAGCAGTTACTCGAGTCTCGGCTTGAATGAAAAACTGTTTTTT. Translated, it gives CASSYSSLGLNEKLFF.

The V call is TRBV20-1, the J call TRBJ2-3; D perhaps matches TRBD2 (5 bases). This CDR3 region has 18 residues. V was trimmed by 5 bases and J by 1 base, leaving 25 bases between them. The germline V gene has CDR1 DFQATT and CDR2 SNEGSKA (reference sequence). The CDR3 loop reads CSARGTELLRVRTDTQYF. The CDR3, as DNA: TGCAGTGCTCGGGGAACGGAGCTTCTACGGGTCCGCACAGATACGCAGTATTTT.

This chain uses TRBV27 with TRBJ2-3; possibly TRBD2 for D (6 bases). The V end was cut by 5 bases, the J end by 5 bases, with 11 bases between. CDR3 length: 13 residues. The germline V gene has CDR1 MNHEY and CDR2 SMNVEV (reference sequence). In nucleotides, the CDR3 is TGTGCCAGCAGTCCCCCGACTAGAGATACGCAGTATTTT. This sequence encodes CASSPPTRDTQYF.

The chain joins TRBV12-3 or TRBV12-4 to TRBJ1-2; 7 bases map to TRBD1. The CDR3 is 15 amino acids. The V segment lost 6 bases and the J segment 2 bases; nucleotides outside the gene matches: 9. DNA of the CDR3: TGTGCCAGCAGGCTCACTGTGACAGGGAACTATGGCTACACCTTC. Its protein product is CASRLTVTGNYGYTF.

This clonotype was picked up a small number of times. The V gene is TRBV6-5, the J gene TRBJ2-4, with D tentatively TRBD1 (6 bases). Germline V lookup: CDR1 MNHEY, CDR2 SVGAGI. The CDR3 contains 16 residues. Deletions cut 3 bases from V and 1 base from J, with 13 bases between. The CDR3 region is CASSYSQGSAKNIQYF. In DNA, the CDR3 is TGTGCCAGCAGTTATTCTCAGGGGTCGGCCAAAAACATTCAGTACTTC.

This chain uses TRBV5-1 with TRBJ2-1, with D unclear. Trimming shortened V by 5 bases and J by 7 bases, and 13 bases separated the two germline ends. The CDR3 length is 13 residues. CDR1 and CDR2 (germline): SGHRS, YFSETQ. The DNA of the CDR3 is TGCGCCAGCAGTTCCTCTATCGTTAATGAGCAGTTCTTC. It is translated as CASSSSIVNEQFF.

Notes on this clonotype: This clone may be a read error of a much larger clone one base away. The conserved phenylalanine or tryptophan normally closing the CDR3 is absent here, so this likely arose from a read error. V is TRBV7-2 and J is TRBJ2-4; TRBD2 is a possible D gene (5 bases). V lost 3 bases and J lost 0, with 15 bases in between. The CDR3 is 17 amino acids. The germline gives CDR1 SGHTA, CDR2 FQGNSA. The CDR3 DNA sequence: TGTGCCAGCAGCTTCGGGGTGGGGTACCAAGCCAAAAACATTCAGTACTCC. It encodes CASSFGVGYQAKNIQYS.

This chain connects TRBV7-3 to TRBJ2-1, with 12 bases that match TRBD2. V shed 4 bases and J 4 bases; nucleotides not matched to a gene: 5. There are 16 residues in the CDR3. Germline V gene data show CDR1 as SGHTA and CDR2 as FQGTGA. CDR3 in amino acids: CASSWTTSGGYNEQFF. CDR3 bases: TGTGCCAGCAGCTGGACGACTAGCGGGGGATACAATGAGCAGTTCTTC.

The chain is built from TRBV29-1 and TRBJ2-7; TRBD1 matches 9 bases. The CDR3 has 15 amino acids. Germline V gives CDR1 SQVTM, CDR2 ANQGSEA. The V and J ends lost 4 bases and 3 bases, in that order; junction bases with no gene match: 10. In nucleotides, the CDR3 is TGCAGCGTTGGGAGACAGGGGGGCATTTTCTACGAGCAGTACTTC. This codes for CSVGRQGGIFYEQYF.

In its sample, this clonotype was seen a few times. The genes are TRBV7-9 and TRBJ2-7, with 10 bases that match TRBD1. The CDR3 runs 14 residues. The germline gives CDR1 SEHNR, CDR2 FQNEAQ (reference sequence). V shed 5 bases and J 3 bases; nucleotides not matched to a gene: 4. The CDR3 DNA reads TGTGCCAGCAGCATATGGGACAGGGGCTACGAGCAGTACTTC. Translated: CASSIWDRGYEQYF.

The chain uses TRBV4-2 and TRBJ2-1; 8 bases map to TRBD2. The V gene end was trimmed by 0 bases and the J gene end by 5 bases; junction bases not matched to a gene: 9. The CDR3 has 17 residues. Germline V gives CDR1 LGHNA, CDR2 YNFKEQ. The CDR3 nucleotides read TGTGCCAGCAGCCAAGAGGTTAGCGGGACTACCGACAATGAGCAGTTCTTC. This codes for CASSQEVSGTTDNEQFF.

The rearrangement uses TRBV29-1 and TRBJ2-5; the match to TRBD1 covers 7 bases. With the DNA end fitting TRBJ2-7 better, the J assignment may be wrong. This CDR3 is built from 12 residues. Germline lookup yields CDR1 SQVTM and CDR2 ANQGSEA. The CDR3: CSGRDSVYEQYF. In DNA form, the CDR3 reads TGCTCCGGACGGGACAGTGTCTACGAGCAGTACTTC.

This clonotype was seen a few times. This chain joins TRBV7-3 and TRBJ2-3; D not certain. Germline lookup yields CDR1 SGHTA and CDR2 FQGTGA. Deletions cut 4 bases from V and 6 bases from J, with 11 bases between. The length of the CDR3 is 13 residues. The CDR3 region is CASSSRDLDTQYF. DNA of the CDR3: TGTGCCAGCAGCTCAAGGGATTTGGATACGCAGTATTTT. Full variable domain (missing parts from reference TRBV7-3 and TRBJ2-3): GAGVSQTPSNKVTEKGKYVELRCDPISGHTALYWYRQSLGQGPEFLIYFQGTGAADDSGLPNDRFFAVRPEGSVSTLKIQRTERGDSAVYLCASSSRDLDTQYFGPGTRLTVL.

This chain joins TRBV4-1 and TRBJ2-5; possible D gene TRBD2, 5 bases. V was pared by 1 base and J by 9 bases, with 12 bases between. The germline V gene has CDR1 MGHRA and CDR2 YSYEKL. This CDR3 is built from 13 residues. The CDR3 bases are TGCGCCAGCAGCCAAGTGTTTTCGCGGGCCCAGTACTTC. It translates to CASSQVFSRAQYF.

The V gene is TRBV5-5, the J gene TRBJ1-6; D is unclear. The CDR3 extends over 15 amino acids. The germline V and J ends were trimmed by 3 bases and 6 bases, with 13 bases remaining between them. Per the germline V gene, CDR1 is SGHKS and CDR2 is YYEKEE (reference sequence). CDR3 nucleotide sequence: TGTGCCAGCAGCTCCCGGGAGGCCTGTAATTCACCCCTCCACTTT. Translation: CASSSREACNSPLHF.